Sequencing of this TCR beta chain was carried out in a study of blood T cell repertoires in COVID-19. Per the study methods: Estimation of nucleated cell counts was performed using reference gene primer amplification. Assay used: immunoSEQ multiplex PCR; TCRdb lists only in-frame clones, some missing. The V and J calls and the clone size are those of that table, but D and trimming were determined from the DNA. The table includes about 310,000 clones, approximately 91% detected once. This clone was detected only a few times. All enrollees were roughly 18 to 90 years old and from around 25 US areas. Clinical histories supplied by participants themselves formed the basis of cohort assignment. Sequencing was carried out using PBMCs or T cells enriched from blood (not recorded which). This receptor was taken from a woman between 35 and 50 years old who had recovered from COVID-19.

The CDR3 nucleotides are TGTGCCAGCAGTGCGGACAGGACTTCAGGCACAGATACGCAGTATTTT. It is translated as CASSADRTSGTDTQYF. V and J are TRBV2 and TRBJ2-3; TRBD1 matches at 7 bases. This CDR3 has 16 amino acids. Germline V CDR1 and CDR2: SNHLY, FYNNEI. V was clipped by 4 bases and J by 1 base; unmatched bases: 8.